The 10 T cell receptor beta chains below all came from one sample that was sequenced in a study of control samples from healthy donors and cancer patients. Repertoires were generated with immunoSEQ multiplex PCR, while TCRdb's copy carries only in-frame clones and drops some. The table includes roughly 130,000 clones, 75% to 95% detected once. Input material: blood. The receptors here all came from a man younger than 35 in good health.

This clone has a handful of counts. The chain has TRBV3-1 (or the pseudogene TRBV3-2) and TRBJ2-7, with 8 bases fitting TRBD1. Per the germline V gene, CDR1 is LGHDT and CDR2 is YNNKEL (reference sequence). This CDR3 has 13 residues. The trim removed 4 bases at V and 6 bases at J, leaving 5 bases unmatched. CDR3 residues: CASSPVDRAEQYF. The CDR3 region has the DNA TGTGCCAGCAGCCCCGTGGACAGGGCCGAGCAGTACTTC.

V and J are TRBV29-1 and TRBJ1-1, with 7 bases fitting TRBD1. Germline CDR1 and CDR2: SQVTM and ANQGSEA. This CDR3 spans 14 amino acids. The ends lost 4 bases at V and 1 base at J; junction bases unmatched: 6. The CDR3 spells CSVADRQGNTEAFF. In nucleotides, the CDR3 is TGCAGCGTTGCAGATCGACAGGGGAACACTGAAGCTTTCTTT.

This clone was recorded once. The chain has TRBV5-5 and TRBJ1-2; unclear D gene. Germline V lookup: CDR1 SGHKS, CDR2 YYEKEE (reference sequence). The CDR3 spans 15 residues. V was pared by 1 base and J by 3 bases, with 13 bases between. CDR3 residues: CASSLTRSPDYGYTF. CDR3 coding DNA: TGTGCCAGCAGCTTGACGCGAAGCCCCGACTATGGCTACACCTTC. The full variable domain, completed using reference TRBV5-5 and TRBJ1-2, is DAGVTQSPTHLIKTRGQQVTLRCSPISGHKSVSWYQQVLGQGPQFIFQYYEKEERGRGNFPDRFSARQFPNYSSELNVNALLLGDSALYLCASSLTRSPDYGYTFGSGTRLTVV.

The V gene is TRBV15, the J gene TRBJ2-3; 9 bases agree with TRBD2. The CDR3 has 15 amino acids. The junction had 3 bases not matched to a gene; V was cut back by 1 base and J by 4 bases. Germline V gene lookup returns CDR1 LNHNV and CDR2 YYDKDF (reference sequence). CDR3 in amino acids: CATSRAAGGSDTQYF. The DNA for the CDR3 is TGTGCCACCAGCAGAGCAGCGGGGGGTTCAGATACGCAGTATTTT.

In its sample, this clone was seen once. The chain is built from TRBV5-6 and TRBJ1-1; 9 bases align to TRBD1. Unmatched junction bases numbered 5, after V lost 4 bases and J lost 4 bases. This CDR3 region has 14 residues. Germline assignment: CDR1 SGHDT and CDR2 YYEEEE. CDR3: CASSQTGGTTEAFF. The CDR3 nucleotides read TGTGCCAGCAGCCAGACAGGGGGTACCACTGAAGCTTTCTTT.

The chain links TRBV4-1 to TRBJ2-5; weak D call: TRBD2 (5 bases). The CDR3 contains 17 residues. V lost 3 bases and J 4 bases, leaving 21 bases between the germline ends. Germline-derived CDR1 and CDR2 are MGHRA and YSYEKL. CDR3 coding DNA: TGCGCCAGCAGCCAGGAGCAAAGCTCGGGAACTGTAGAGACCCAGTACTTC. This codes for CASSQEQSSGTVETQYF.

The chain links TRBV7-7 to TRBJ2-7; 10 positions match TRBD1. V shed 5 bases, J shed 1 base, and the junction held 5 bases outside the gene matches. The V gene's germline CDR1 is SSHAT and CDR2 FNYEAQ (reference sequence). The CDR3 has 15 amino acids. In DNA, the CDR3 is TGTGCCAGCAGCGTTGGGACAGGGGAATCCTACGAGCAGTACTTC. Translated, it gives CASSVGTGESYEQYF.

V usage is TRBV7-8 and J usage is TRBJ2-7, with 10 bases matching TRBD2. J was trimmed by 2 bases and V by 0 bases; bases with no gene match: 4. CDR1 is SGHVS, CDR2 FQNEAQ, per germline. CDR3 length equals 16 residues. The CDR3 coding sequence is TGTGCCAGCAGCTTAGCGCTAGCGGGGGTTACCTACGAGCAGTACTTC. This sequence encodes CASSLALAGVTYEQYF.

The CDR3 region has the DNA TGCGCCAGCAGCTTGACACCCTCCTACAATGAGCAGTTCTTC. It codes for CASSLTPSYNEQFF. J is TRBJ2-1 and V is TRBV5-1; D unclear. The CDR3 covers 14 residues. V was shortened by 1 base and J by 0 bases, with 5 bases between the two germline ends. CDR1 SGHRS and CDR2 YFSETQ come from the germline V gene.

The J gene is TRBJ1-1, the V gene TRBV18; 9 bases map to TRBD1. Germline lookup yields CDR1 KGHSH and CDR2 LQKENI. The CDR3 length is 15 residues. After removal of 3 bases from V and 3 bases from J, the junction contained 5 bases not matched to a gene. The CDR3 DNA reads as TGTGCCAGCTCACCCGGACAGGGGTTAGACACTGAAGCTTTCTTT. Protein sequence: CASSPGQGLDTEAFF. The whole variable domain, filled in from reference TRBV18 and TRBJ1-1, reads NAGVMQNPRHLVRRRGQEARLRCSPMKGHSHVYWYRQLPEEGLKFMVYLQKENIIDESGMPKERFSAEFPKEGPSILRIQQVVRGDSAAYFCASSPGQGLDTEAFFGQGTRLTVV.